The clone carrying this TCR beta chain was observed a few times. No antigen is known for it. Per germline, CDR1 KGHDR and CDR2 SFDVKD. The V end was cut by 10 bases, the J end by 0 bases, with 15 bases between. This CDR3 is 15 amino acids long. TCRdb re-derived calls from the reads in MiXCR, one entry per CDR3 protein. Of about 900,000 distinct CDR3 sequences in the sample, about a third were seen once. This record comes from a study of T cell repertoires in cytomegalovirus infection. Looking at the study overall: CMV epitopes in the study were HLA-C-restricted (recently identified) and HLA-B-restricted (well studied).

Overall study results and limits: Identification of carriers of CMV plus the relevant HLA was achieved through cumulative public TCR beta family frequency.

This sequence originates from a human donor in good health (CMV status not recorded). Some clones in this sample may be carry-over from other donors' samples. The sample here was cultured CD8+ T cells from PBMCs, taken from culture after CMV antigen stimulation. The rearrangement joins TRBV24-1 to TRBJ2-1; D might be TRBD1 (6 bases). The CDR3 spells CATEKGDLSYNEQFF. The CDR3 DNA is TGTGCCACGGAAAAGGGGGATCTCTCCTACAATGAGCAGTTCTTC.